A single sample is the source of the 25 T cell receptor beta chains below, sequenced in a study of T cells after yellow fever vaccination. Each CDR3 protein is one row after TCRdb ran MiXCR on the 5' RACE reads. The sample has almost 70,000 distinct CDR3 sequences, roughly 6% seen once. The sequenced sample was CD4+ T cells sorted from PBMCs, obtained more than 13 days after the first yellow fever vaccination. Source of these receptors: a man aged 18 to 35 who received the YFV17D yellow fever vaccine.

This clonotype was seen repeatedly, ten times or more. The chain uses TRBV4-3 and TRBJ2-3, with D uncertain. Trimming removed 1 base from V and 4 bases from J, with 0 bases in between. Germline lookup yields CDR1 LGHNA and CDR2 YSLEER. The CDR3 runs 11 residues. Here the CDR3 reads CASSQADTQYF. The CDR3 bases are TGCGCCAGCAGCCAAGCAGATACGCAGTATTTT.

This clonotype was detected ten times or more. V is TRBV5-1 and J is TRBJ2-1, with D unclear. The CDR3 is made up of 11 amino acids. Germline V CDR1 and CDR2: SGHRS, YFSETQ. The ends were cut back, 0 bases at V and 8 bases at J, with 3 bases in the middle. DNA for the CDR3: TGCGCCAGCAGCTTGGGCCATGAGCAGTTCTTC. Encoded protein: CASSLGHEQFF.

This clonotype was seen repeatedly, ten times or more. The genes are TRBV12-3 or TRBV12-4 and TRBJ2-1; 12 nucleotides agree with TRBD2. The CDR3 is 15 amino acids. V trimming: 4 bases; J trimming: 7 bases; junction bases outside the gene matches: 5. CDR3 nucleotide sequence: TGTGCCAGCAGTTCCCGCGGGACTAGCGGGAATGAGCAGTTCTTC. Translation: CASSSRGTSGNEQFF.

There are many counts of this clonotype. V and J are TRBV25-1 and TRBJ1-2, with D possibly being TRBD1 (6 bases). The germline gives CDR1 MGHDK, CDR2 SYGVNS. V dropped 2 bases and J dropped 7 bases, with 29 bases sitting between them. CDR3 size: 19 residues. The CDR3 here is CASSERGPTVQGWRVGYTF. The CDR3, as DNA: TGTGCCAGCAGTGAACGGGGGCCGACCGTTCAGGGCTGGAGGGTTGGCTACACCTTC.

This clonotype was counted at least ten times. This chain links TRBV7-9 with TRBJ2-5; 8 bases are a match to TRBD1. Germline CDR1 SEHNR, CDR2 FQNEAQ (reference sequence). This CDR3 is 15 amino acids long. The V segment lost 1 base and the J segment 0 bases; nucleotides outside the gene matches: 1. CDR3 protein: CASSLGDRYQETQYF. The CDR3 coding sequence is TGTGCCAGCAGCTTAGGGGACAGGTACCAAGAGACCCAGTACTTC. Complete variable domain (other parts from reference TRBV7-9 and TRBJ2-5): DTGVSQNPRHKITKRGQNVTFRCDPISEHNRLYWYRQTLGQGPEFLTYFQNEAQLEKSRLLSDRFSAERPKGSFSTLEIQRTEQGDSAMYLCASSLGDRYQETQYFGPGTRLLVL.

This clonotype was seen ten or more times. The V call is TRBV18, the J call TRBJ2-3, with TRBD1 matching over 7 bases. The CDR3 runs 15 residues. Trimming cost V 3 bases and J 0 bases; bases outside gene matches: 3. The germline gives CDR1 KGHSH, CDR2 LQKENI. CDR3 residues: CASSPDRASTDTQYF. CDR3 bases: TGTGCCAGCTCACCCGACAGGGCTAGCACAGATACGCAGTATTTT.

This clonotype was found many times. The J gene is TRBJ1-2, the V gene TRBV30; 8 bases match TRBD1. Germline V lookup: CDR1 GTSNPN, CDR2 SVGIG (reference sequence). The CDR3 is made up of 13 amino acids. The V and J ends lost 2 bases and 4 bases, in that order; junction bases with no gene match: 3. Here the CDR3 reads CAWSRTGLYGYTF. The CDR3 DNA reads as TGTGCCTGGAGTCGGACAGGGCTCTATGGCTACACCTTC.

This clonotype has at least ten counts. The chain carries TRBV11-3 and TRBJ2-1; 8 bases line up with TRBD1. Germline CDR1 reads SGHNT; CDR2 reads YENEEA. The CDR3 covers 16 residues. The V segment lost 5 bases and the J segment 2 bases; nucleotides outside the gene matches: 8. The CDR3 spells CASSTQDRGPYNEQFF. The CDR3 coding sequence is TGTGCCAGCAGCACCCAAGACAGGGGTCCCTACAATGAGCAGTTCTTC.

This clonotype was seen at least ten times. The chain employs TRBV7-9 and TRBJ1-1; maybe TRBD1 (5 bases). V lost 5 bases to trimming and J lost 4 bases, with 14 bases between them. Germline V gene lookup returns CDR1 SEHNR and CDR2 FQNEAQ (reference sequence). The CDR3 runs to 14 residues. The CDR3 DNA sequence: TGTGCCAGCAGCCCTCTGACAGTGAGCACTGAAGCTTTCTTT. Protein sequence: CASSPLTVSTEAFF. Looking up the rest from reference TRBV7-9 and TRBJ1-1 gives the full variable domain: DTGVSQNPRHKITKRGQNVTFRCDPISEHNRLYWYRQTLGQGPEFLTYFQNEAQLEKSRLLSDRFSAERPKGSFSTLEIQRTEQGDSAMYLCASSPLTVSTEAFFGQGTRLTVV.

This clonotype was seen repeatedly, ten times or more. This chain joins TRBV5-1 and TRBJ2-2; 12 nucleotides match TRBD2. Unmatched junction bases numbered 8, after V lost 5 bases and J lost 6 bases. Germline CDR1 reads SGHRS; CDR2 reads YFSETQ. The CDR3 has 16 residues. Here the CDR3 DNA reads TGCGCCAGCAGTCGCCGGACTAGCGGGAATCCCGGGGAGCTGTTTTTT. It specifies CASSRRTSGNPGELFF.

This chain uses TRBV18 with TRBJ1-2; D is unresolved. The CDR3 is 14 residues long. CDR1 and CDR2 (germline): KGHSH, LQKENI. Trimming shortened V by 3 bases and J by 3 bases, and 11 bases separated the two germline ends. CDR3 amino acids: CASSPGGFDYGYTF. CDR3 nucleotides: TGTGCCAGCTCACCGGGTGGGTTCGACTATGGCTACACCTTC.

This clonotype occurred many times. The V gene is TRBV5-1, the J gene TRBJ1-2, with 8 bases fitting TRBD1. Germline lookup yields CDR1 SGHRS and CDR2 YFSETQ. The CDR3 totals 15 residues. The V gene end was trimmed by 3 bases and the J gene end by 1 base; junction bases not matched to a gene: 5. The CDR3 DNA follows: TGCGCCAGCAGCTCCGGACAGGGAGATAACTATGGCTACACCTTC. Translating it yields CASSSGQGDNYGYTF. The variable domain in full, with the rest retrieved from reference TRBV5-1 and TRBJ1-2, is KAGVTQTPRYLIKTRGQQVTLSCSPISGHRSVSWYQQTPGQGLQFLFEYFSETQRNKGNFPGRFSGRQFSNSRSEMNVSTLELGDSALYLCASSSGQGDNYGYTFGSGTRLTVV.

This clonotype was picked up many times. The CDR3 bases are TGCGCCAGCGGTGTAGGGGACCTGAACACCGGGGAGCTGTTTTTT. As protein: CASGVGDLNTGELFF. The V gene is TRBV5-1, the J gene TRBJ2-2; the D call may be TRBD1 or TRBD2 (5 bases each). Germline CDR1 SGHRS, CDR2 YFSETQ. The CDR3 has 15 amino acids. V was clipped by 7 bases and J by 1 base, with 14 bases between them.

This clonotype was found many times. J is TRBJ1-1 and V is TRBV5-1; a weak D match, TRBD1 (5 bases). V dropped 9 bases and J dropped 2 bases, with 23 bases sitting between them. The CDR3 covers 16 residues. Germline loops: CDR1 SGHRS, CDR2 YFSETQ. CDR3 nucleotides: TGCGCCAACACGCTTTATTTAGGGGAAACAAACACTGAAGCTTTCTTT. Encoded protein: CANTLYLGETNTEAFF.

In its sample, this clonotype was seen many times. The chain recombines TRBV7-6 with TRBJ1-6; 7 bases match TRBD1. The length of the CDR3 is 17 residues. Germline V gene lookup returns CDR1 SGHVS and CDR2 FNYEAQ. V shed 1 base, J shed 5 bases, and the junction held 8 bases outside the gene matches. This CDR3 reads CASSLVQMTGNNSPLHF. The CDR3 DNA reads TGTGCCAGCAGCTTAGTCCAGATGACAGGGAATAATTCACCCCTCCACTTT.

This clonotype was recorded many times. J is TRBJ1-2 and V is TRBV5-5; unclear D gene. The CDR3 sequence is 15 residues long. Germline-derived CDR1 and CDR2 are SGHKS and YYEKEE (reference sequence). Trimming took off 3 bases at V and 3 bases at J, with 15 bases between the two ends. CDR3 in DNA: TGTGCCAGCAGCTCGGGCCCAGGACGGCACTATGGCTACACCTTC. This gives the protein CASSSGPGRHYGYTF.

This clonotype was seen many times. The rearrangement links TRBV5-1 to TRBJ2-1; TRBD2 matches at 12 bases. CDR1 and CDR2 (germline): SGHRS, YFSETQ. With 4 bases clipped from V and 4 bases from J, the junction kept 12 bases outside the gene matches. The length of the CDR3 is 18 residues. The CDR3 DNA reads as TGCGCCAGCAGCCGAAGGGGGGGACTAGCGGGCTCATACAATGAGCAGTTCTTC. It is translated as CASSRRGGLAGSYNEQFF.

As concerns this clonotype: A much larger clone lies a single base off, so this may be a read error. The chain is built from TRBV15 and TRBJ2-4; 7 bases line up with TRBD1. The CDR3 covers 13 residues. Trimming took 3 bases from V and 8 from J; bases not matched to a gene: 4. Per the germline V gene, CDR1 is LNHNV and CDR2 is YYDKDF (reference sequence). CDR3 sequence: CATSRDRPDIQYF. In DNA, the CDR3 is TGTGCCACCAGCAGGGACAGGCCTGACATTCAGTACTTC.

This clonotype has a count of ten or more. The V gene is TRBV5-5, the J gene TRBJ2-5, with 7 bases that match TRBD1. The CDR3 runs to 14 residues. CDR1 and CDR2 from the germline V gene are SGHKS and YYEKEE (reference sequence). J gave up 3 bases and V 5 bases, and 7 bases lay outside the gene matches. The CDR3 reads CASSRRQGEETQYF. The CDR3 DNA sequence: TGTGCCAGCAGTAGAAGACAGGGAGAAGAGACCCAGTACTTC.

In this sample, this clonotype turned up many times. The gene calls are TRBV24-1 and TRBJ2-6; D is ambiguous. Germline V gene lookup returns CDR1 KGHDR and CDR2 SFDVKD. This CDR3 contains 13 residues. V lost 6 bases, J lost 1 base, and 3 bases lay in between. CDR3 DNA sequence: TGTGCCACCAGTCAATCTGGGGCCAACGTCCTGACTTTC. Amino acids: CATSQSGANVLTF.

The sample holds many counts of this clonotype. The gene calls are TRBV7-8 and TRBJ1-2; D is ambiguous. Germline assignment: CDR1 SGHVS and CDR2 FQNEAQ. The ends were cut back, 1 base at V and 7 bases at J, with 7 bases in the middle. The CDR3 is made up of 12 amino acids. The CDR3, as DNA: TGTGCCAGCAGCTTAGTCCGGGGTGGCTACACCTTC. Translating it yields CASSLVRGGYTF.

This clonotype has at least ten counts. V is TRBV20-1 and J is TRBJ1-6; D not resolved. From germline, CDR1 is DFQATT and CDR2 SNEGSKA (reference sequence). CDR3 length: 14 residues. V was shortened by 6 bases and J by 5 bases, with 14 bases between the two germline ends. CDR3 sequence: CSALVLGNNSPLHF. Written as DNA, the CDR3 is TGCAGTGCCCTCGTGCTGGGAAATAATTCACCCCTCCACTTT.

In this sample, this clonotype turned up many times. This rearrangement joins TRBV9 to TRBJ2-1; perhaps TRBD1 as D (5 bases). Germline V gene sequence: CDR1 SGDLS, CDR2 YYNGEE. The CDR3 totals 15 residues. V was cut by 0 bases and J by 1 base, with 8 bases left in between. The CDR3 region has the DNA TGTGCCAGCAGCGTAGCTGACAGTTCCTACAATGAGCAGTTCTTC. Amino acids: CASSVADSSYNEQFF.

The table lists this clonotype with many counts. The chain joins TRBV5-1 to TRBJ1-4; D unclear. Germline values: CDR1 SGHRS, CDR2 YFSETQ. This CDR3 is 15 amino acids long. V lost 5 bases and J 0 bases, leaving 11 bases between the germline ends. CDR3 coding DNA: TGCGCCAGCAGGTTTTCGCCGACAACTAATGAAAAACTGTTTTTT. Its translation: CASRFSPTTNEKLFF.

This clonotype was seen ten or more times. V and J are TRBV4-2 and TRBJ1-1; 7 nucleotides agree with TRBD1. Trimming took 1 base from V and 1 from J; bases not matched to a gene: 3. CDR1 and CDR2 (germline): LGHNA, YNFKEQ. The CDR3 covers 15 residues. In DNA, the CDR3 is TGTGCCAGCAGCCAAGTGGGACAGACGAACACTGAAGCTTTCTTT. It is translated as CASSQVGQTNTEAFF.